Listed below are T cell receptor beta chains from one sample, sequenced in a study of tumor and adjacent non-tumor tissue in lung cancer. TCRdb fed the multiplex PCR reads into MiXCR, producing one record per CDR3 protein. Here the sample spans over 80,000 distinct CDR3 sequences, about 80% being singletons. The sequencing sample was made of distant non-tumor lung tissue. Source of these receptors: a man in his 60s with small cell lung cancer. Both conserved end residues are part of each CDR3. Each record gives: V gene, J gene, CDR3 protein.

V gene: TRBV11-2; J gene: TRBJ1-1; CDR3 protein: CASSSRQSFGTEASF
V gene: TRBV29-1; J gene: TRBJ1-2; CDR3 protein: CSVKPGNYGYTF
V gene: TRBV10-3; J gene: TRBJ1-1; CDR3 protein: CAIRKTENTVAFF
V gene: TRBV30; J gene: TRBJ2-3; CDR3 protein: CASSTGATDTQCF
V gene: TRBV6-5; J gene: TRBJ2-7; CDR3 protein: CASREGLFSCKQYF
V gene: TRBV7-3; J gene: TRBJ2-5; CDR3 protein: CASSFTGTGIETQYF
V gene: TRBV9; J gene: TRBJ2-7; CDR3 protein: CASSVAHSYEQYF
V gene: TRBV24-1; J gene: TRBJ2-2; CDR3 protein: CVTSDQPGHLNTGELFF
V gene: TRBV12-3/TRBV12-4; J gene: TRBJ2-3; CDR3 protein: CASSMRAASTDTQYF
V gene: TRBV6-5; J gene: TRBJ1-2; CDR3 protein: CASSVGISNYSYTF
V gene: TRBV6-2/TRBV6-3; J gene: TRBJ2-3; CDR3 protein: CASSYSNNGRAEDTQYF
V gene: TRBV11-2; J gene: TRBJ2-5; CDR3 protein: CASNLVVGLLIKLETQYF
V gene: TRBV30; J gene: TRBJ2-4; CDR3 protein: CAWTVRRRGGTQYF
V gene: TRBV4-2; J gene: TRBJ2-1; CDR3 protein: CASSQDPGLLAFF
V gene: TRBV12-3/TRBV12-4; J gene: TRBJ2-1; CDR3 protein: CASNSTSGRANEQFF
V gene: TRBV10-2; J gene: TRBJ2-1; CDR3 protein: CVSCETDQGEQFF
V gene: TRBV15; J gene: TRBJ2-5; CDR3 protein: CTTSVAGGEIQYF
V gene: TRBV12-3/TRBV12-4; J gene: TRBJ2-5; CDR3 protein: CTSSLMDREGIQYF
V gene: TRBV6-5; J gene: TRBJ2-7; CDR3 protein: CASSYPSWDYEQYF
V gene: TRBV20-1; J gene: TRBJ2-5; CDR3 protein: CSVSSWSGAETQYF
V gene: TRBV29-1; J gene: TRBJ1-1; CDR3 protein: CSVDQHRRDEAFF
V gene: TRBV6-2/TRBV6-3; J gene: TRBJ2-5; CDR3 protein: CGSSDTAQETQYF
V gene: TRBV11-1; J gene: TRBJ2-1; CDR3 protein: CASSVSGLAEGSSYNEQFF
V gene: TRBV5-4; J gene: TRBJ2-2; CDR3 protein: CVSSLGDRAGGELFF
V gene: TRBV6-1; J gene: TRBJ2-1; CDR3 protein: CAISEGLMYNEQFF
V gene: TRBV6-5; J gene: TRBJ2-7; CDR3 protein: CASSYSATGVTEQYF
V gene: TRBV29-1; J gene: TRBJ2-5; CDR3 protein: CSVRKGGFQETQYF
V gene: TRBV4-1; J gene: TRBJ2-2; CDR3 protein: CAGSRRGAYIGELFF
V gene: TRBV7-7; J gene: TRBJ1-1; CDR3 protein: CASSPDRDTEAFF
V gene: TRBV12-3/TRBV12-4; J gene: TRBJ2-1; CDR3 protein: CTSSYGLGVYNEQFF
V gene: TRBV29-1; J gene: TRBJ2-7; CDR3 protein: CSATGQGSYEQYF
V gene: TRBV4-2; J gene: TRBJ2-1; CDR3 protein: CASSQVSNGREFEHFF